The rows below give T cell receptor beta chains drawn from one sample of a study of blood T cells in healthy people across ages. TCRdb ran MiXCR on the 5' RACE reads and lists one entry per CDR3 protein. The sample lists about 1.4 million distinct CDR3 sequences; around 55% were seen once. What was sequenced was blood. These receptors originate from a young man in good health. Both conserved end residues are part of each CDR3. The D gene is left open where the match is weak. Clone size is not always given. Where it is, it says once, few, many or a class for expanded clones.

D	size	J	V	DNA	CDR3
NA	NA	TRBJ1-4	TRBV5-6	TGTGCCAGCAGCTTGGTTGGGGGCTCAGATAATGAAAAACTGTTTTTT	CASSLVGGSDNEKLFF
NA	few	TRBJ1-1	TRBV5-1	TGCGCCAGCAGCTTGGAGGGACGCCATGCTACTGAAGCTTTCTTT	CASSLEGRHATEAFF
NA	NA	TRBJ2-7	TRBV29-1	TGCAGCGTTGACACAGGGACGGGTCGCTACGAGCAGTACTTC	CSVDTGTGRYEQYF
NA	NA	TRBJ2-3	TRBV2	TGTGCCAGCAGTGTCCGAGCGGACCCCACAGATACGCAGTATTTT	CASSVRADPTDTQYF
TRBD1	NA	TRBJ2-7	TRBV13	TGTGCCAGCAGCTTAGGAGGGACAGGGGGTGACGAGCAGTACTTC	CASSLGGTGGDEQYF
NA	NA	TRBJ1-5	TRBV6-5	TGTGCCAGCAGTCCTTTGAGGGGGGGACAGCCCCAGCATTTT	CASSPLRGGQPQHF
NA	NA	TRBJ2-1	TRBV11-2	TGTGCCAGCAGGATGCCGAGTGGGCCCAATGAGCAGTTCTTC	CASRMPSGPNEQFF
TRBD2	NA	TRBJ2-2	TRBV6-6	TGTGCCAGCACCAACGGGCTAGCGGGAAACACTGGGGAGCTGTTTTTT	CASTNGLAGNTGELFF
NA	NA	TRBJ2-3	TRBV2	TGTGCCAGCAGCAAGCGAGTTAGGTTGGGAGAGACAGATACGCAGTATTTT	CASSKRVRLGETDTQYF
NA	NA	TRBJ2-7	TRBV5-1	TGCGCCACCCTCGCCGTCTACGAGCAGTACTTC	CATLAVYEQYF
NA	many	TRBJ2-3	TRBV3-1	TGTGCCAGCAGCCAAGATGTGACTAGAGATACGCAGTATTTT	CASSQDVTRDTQYF
TRBD2	few	TRBJ2-7	TRBV4-1	TGCGCCAGCAGCTATAGCGGGGGAAATACCTACGAGCAGTACTTC	CASSYSGGNTYEQYF
NA	NA	TRBJ2-3	TRBV6-6	TGTGCCAGCAGTACAAACACAGATACGCAGTATTTT	CASSTNTDTQYF